What follows are 20 T cell receptor beta chains derived from one specimen sequenced in a study of blood T cell repertoires in COVID-19. The data were produced by immunoSEQ multiplex PCR, yet TCRdb's version contains in-frame clones alone and is incomplete. There are hundreds of thousands of clones in the sample; around 83% occur only once, and 7.4% lies in the top ten. Specimen: peripheral blood. The origin of the receptors is a woman aged 45-59 years with acute or convalescent COVID-19.

The chain couples TRBV28 to TRBJ2-3; 10 bases agree with TRBD2. Trimming at V came to 3 bases and at J to 5 bases, leaving 5 bases not matched to a gene. The CDR3 runs 15 residues. Germline V gene data show CDR1 as MDHEN and CDR2 as SYDVKM. The CDR3 nucleotides read TGTGCCAGCAGTTTCTCTAGCGGGAGAGGAGATACGCAGTATTTT. Amino acid sequence: CASSFSSGRGDTQYF. Full variable domain (remainder filled in from reference TRBV28 and TRBJ2-3): DVKVTQSSRYLVKRTGEKVFLECVQDMDHENMFWYRQDPGLGLRLIYFSYDVKMKEKGDIPEGYSVSREKKERFSLILESASTNQTSMYLCASSFSSGRGDTQYFGPGTRLTVL.

This sequence joins TRBV7-9 and TRBJ2-7; 7 positions match TRBD2. Trimming cost V 7 bases and J 1 base; bases outside gene matches: 4. There are 13 residues in the CDR3. Germline CDR1 and CDR2: SEHNR and FQNEAQ (reference sequence). CDR3 sequence: CASKPSGSYEQYF. The CDR3, as DNA: TGTGCCAGCAAGCCTAGCGGATCCTACGAGCAGTACTTC.

The gene calls are TRBV19 and TRBJ2-1; 12 bases are shared with TRBD2. The V and J ends lost 4 bases and 4 bases, in that order; junction bases with no gene match: 2. This CDR3 comprises 15 residues. The germline CDR1 and CDR2 sequences are LNHDA and SQIVND (reference sequence). The CDR3 nucleotides read TGTGCCAGTAGTAAGACTAGCGGGGGATACAATGAGCAGTTCTTC. Protein sequence: CASSKTSGGYNEQFF.

The gene calls are TRBV29-1 and TRBJ1-1; tentative D call: TRBD1 (5 bases). With 5 bases removed from V and 1 base from J, the gap between germline ends came to 11 bases. This CDR3 comprises 13 residues. Germline CDR1 is SQVTM and CDR2 is ANQGSEA. CDR3: CSVCGRGNTEAFF. In DNA, the CDR3 is TGCAGCGTTTGCGGTAGGGGGAACACTGAAGCTTTCTTT.

This clone was seen once. This sequence joins TRBV10-3 and TRBJ2-3; D gene ambiguous. Germline-derived CDR1 and CDR2 are ENHRY and SYGVKD. This CDR3 region has 13 residues. V was clipped by 0 bases and J by 4 bases, with 5 bases between them. The CDR3 region is CAISESPADTQYF. The CDR3 coding sequence is TGTGCCATCAGTGAGTCTCCGGCAGATACGCAGTATTTT.

This rearrangement joins TRBV7-8 to TRBJ2-3; 7 bases fit TRBD2. Germline CDR1 is SGHVS and CDR2 is FQNEAQ. This CDR3 is built from 15 residues. The trim removed 2 bases at V and 1 base at J, leaving 3 bases unmatched. The CDR3 region has the DNA TGTGCCAGCAGCTTACAAGCGGGACGCACAGATACGCAGTATTTT. As protein: CASSLQAGRTDTQYF.

The chain employs TRBV10-3 and TRBJ2-7, with 8 bases that match TRBD1. The ends lost 8 bases at V and 3 bases at J; junction bases unmatched: 3. The CDR3 covers 12 residues. Germline V lookup: CDR1 ENHRY, CDR2 SYGVKD. The CDR3 loop is CAISGQGYEQYF. CDR3 nucleotides: TGTGCCATCTCAGGACAGGGCTACGAGCAGTACTTC.

The chain uses TRBV27 and TRBJ1-1, with 7 bases lining up with TRBD1. V dropped 5 bases and J dropped 7; count of bases not matched to a gene: 7. This CDR3 region has 13 residues. Germline V lookup: CDR1 MNHEY, CDR2 SMNVEV (reference sequence). DNA for the CDR3: TGTGCCAGCAGTCACACAGGGGCACTTGAAGCTTTCTTT. It yields the protein CASSHTGALEAFF.

This clone was detected only once. This chain connects TRBV7-2 to TRBJ2-3; 7 bases match TRBD2. The CDR3 extends over 16 amino acids. Unmatched junction bases numbered 9, after V lost 5 bases and J lost 1 base. CDR1 and CDR2 from the germline V gene are SGHTA and FQGNSA. CDR3 nucleotide sequence: TGTGCCAGCAGCCGTAGCGGGCTGCCTGGCACAGATACGCAGTATTTT. Translating it yields CASSRSGLPGTDTQYF.

V usage is TRBV3-1 (or the pseudogene TRBV3-2) and J usage is TRBJ1-2; the match to TRBD1 covers 7 bases. V gave up 0 bases and J gave up 5 bases; unmatched junction bases: 15. The CDR3 has 18 residues. Germline V gene sequence: CDR1 LGHDT, CDR2 YNNKEL (reference sequence). This CDR3 is CASSQDLVGGGGRYGYTF. For the CDR3, the DNA is TGTGCCAGCAGCCAAGATCTTGTAGGAGGGGGCGGGAGGTATGGCTACACCTTC.

The chain links TRBV4-1 to TRBJ1-2; possible D gene TRBD1, 6 bases. The length of the CDR3 is 14 residues. The germline V gene encodes CDR1 MGHRA and CDR2 YSYEKL. Trimming removed 1 base at V and 8 bases at J, with 14 bases between. CDR3: CASSQGNRAWGYTF. The CDR3 region has the DNA TGCGCCAGCAGCCAAGGTAACAGGGCCTGGGGCTACACCTTC.

This clone came up once. The rearrangement uses TRBV6-2 or TRBV6-3 and TRBJ2-3; 13 bases line up with TRBD2. The trim removed 2 bases at V and 6 bases at J, leaving 8 bases unmatched. The CDR3 consists of 17 residues. CDR1 and CDR2 (germline): MNHEY, SVGEGT. Here the CDR3 reads CASSYILAGGFRDTQYF. The CDR3 region has the DNA TGTGCCAGCAGTTACATACTAGCGGGGGGGTTCCGCGATACGCAGTATTTT.

The chain joins TRBV12-3 or TRBV12-4 to TRBJ2-7; D call uncertain. The ends were cut back, 3 bases at V and 8 bases at J, with 8 bases in the middle. This CDR3 has 11 residues. The DNA of the CDR3 is TGTGCCAGCAGTTTCCAACATCAGCAGTACTTC. The encoded protein is CASSFQHQQYF.

The V call is TRBV27, the J call TRBJ2-3, with D possibly being TRBD2 (7 bases). The CDR3 consists of 15 residues. The V and J ends lost 2 bases and 2 bases respectively, with 11 bases between them. Germline-derived CDR1 and CDR2 are MNHEY and SMNVEV (reference sequence). The CDR3 sequence is CASSLAGAVTDTQYF. Here the CDR3 DNA reads TGTGCCAGCAGTTTAGCGGGGGCCGTCACAGATACGCAGTATTTT.

J is TRBJ2-1 and V is TRBV19; D is possibly TRBD1 (6 bases). Between the trimmed V and J ends, which lost 4 bases and 4 bases, there was a span of 11 bases. Germline V gene sequence: CDR1 LNHDA, CDR2 SQIVND (reference sequence). This CDR3 has 14 amino acids. CDR3 nucleotide sequence: TGTGCCAGTAGTAGACAGGTTGATTACAATGAGCAGTTCTTC. It specifies CASSRQVDYNEQFF.

The J gene is TRBJ1-1, the V gene TRBV19; 12 positions agree with TRBD1. V lost 4 bases to trimming and J lost 7 bases; unmatched junction nucleotides: 7. This CDR3 contains 15 residues. Germline values: CDR1 LNHDA, CDR2 SQIVND (reference sequence). CDR3 DNA sequence: TGTGCCAGTAGTACTCTGGGACAGGGGGCTGATGAAGCTTTCTTT. It encodes CASSTLGQGADEAFF.

The chain joins TRBV19 to TRBJ2-5; no firm D call. V was pared by 0 bases and J by 2 bases, with 10 bases between. The CDR3 is 15 amino acids. Germline CDR1 is LNHDA and CDR2 is SQIVND (reference sequence). DNA of the CDR3: TGTGCCAGTAGTATAGATCTGGAGCTACAAGAGACCCAGTACTTC. Translated: CASSIDLELQETQYF.

The chain combines TRBV5-5 with TRBJ1-6, with a weak D call TRBD1 (6 bases). CDR1 SGHKS and CDR2 YYEKEE come from the germline V gene (reference sequence). The CDR3 has 14 residues. Trimming stripped 3 bases from V and 5 bases from J, with 9 bases between. The DNA of the CDR3 is TGTGCCAGCAGCTGGGACATCGATAATTCACCCCTCCACTTT. Its protein product is CASSWDIDNSPLHF.

The chain carries TRBV6-5 and TRBJ1-1; D is unclear. CDR3 length equals 13 residues. V lost 5 bases to trimming and J lost 0 bases, with 7 bases between them. Germline V gene sequence: CDR1 MNHEY, CDR2 SVGAGI. CDR3 region: CASSTTLNTEAFF. The CDR3 coding sequence is TGTGCCAGCAGTACCACACTGAACACTGAAGCTTTCTTT.

The V and J genes are TRBV9 and TRBJ2-3; D is ambiguous. V lost 3 bases and J lost 2, with 7 bases in between. The CDR3 has 13 amino acids. CDR1 and CDR2 (germline): SGDLS, YYNGEE. DNA of the CDR3: TGTGCCAGCAGCGCGAGCGTCACAGATACGCAGTATTTT. Residues: CASSASVTDTQYF.